A single sample is the source of the 3 T cell receptor beta chains below, sequenced in a study of regulatory T cells in long-lasting Graves disease. Regarding time point: newly diagnosed GD, antithyroid drugs for less than 3 months. From RNA extracted from PBMCs, the TCR library was made. Libraries of TCR beta came from iRepertoire HTBI primers plus Arm-PCR of CDR3 regions. MiXCR was run by TCRdb on the multiplex PCR reads, yielding one entry per CDR3 protein. Here the sample spans roughly 360,000 distinct CDR3 sequences, roughly 10% being singletons. These data also formed part of another study, on T cells in Graves' hyperthyroidism and ophthalmopathy.

Here the sequenced sample was peripheral blood mononuclear cells (PBMCs), taken at new diagnosis, from a patient treated with antithyroid drugs. These receptors all stem from a woman aged 18 to 35 with Graves disease.

This chain uses TRBV19 with TRBJ1-2, with unresolved D. The germline V gene encodes CDR1 LNHDA and CDR2 SQIVND (reference sequence). The CDR3 extends over 13 amino acids. The V gene lost 3 bases and the J gene lost 4 bases, with 9 bases spanning the gap. The CDR3 region is CASSMSLPYGYTF. In DNA, the CDR3 is TGTGCCAGTAGTATGAGCCTACCCTATGGCTACACCTTC.

The chain couples TRBV20-1 to TRBJ2-3; 8 bases map to TRBD2. J gave up 3 bases and V 6 bases, and 5 bases lay outside the gene matches. The CDR3 contains 13 residues. Germline values: CDR1 DFQATT, CDR2 SNEGSKA (reference sequence). The CDR3 bases are TGCAGTGCCGGACTAGCAGATACAGATACGCAGTATTTT. This sequence encodes CSAGLADTDTQYF.

This clonotype was counted ten times or more. The chain recombines TRBV6-1 with TRBJ1-5; TRBD1 might be the D (6 bases). This CDR3 spans 14 amino acids. Germline values: CDR1 MNHNS, CDR2 SASEGT. V lost 6 bases, J lost 5 bases, and 14 bases lay in between. CDR3 protein: CASSPGRGDQPQHF. DNA of the CDR3: TGTGCCAGCAGCCCCGGCAGGGGAGATCAGCCCCAGCATTTT.